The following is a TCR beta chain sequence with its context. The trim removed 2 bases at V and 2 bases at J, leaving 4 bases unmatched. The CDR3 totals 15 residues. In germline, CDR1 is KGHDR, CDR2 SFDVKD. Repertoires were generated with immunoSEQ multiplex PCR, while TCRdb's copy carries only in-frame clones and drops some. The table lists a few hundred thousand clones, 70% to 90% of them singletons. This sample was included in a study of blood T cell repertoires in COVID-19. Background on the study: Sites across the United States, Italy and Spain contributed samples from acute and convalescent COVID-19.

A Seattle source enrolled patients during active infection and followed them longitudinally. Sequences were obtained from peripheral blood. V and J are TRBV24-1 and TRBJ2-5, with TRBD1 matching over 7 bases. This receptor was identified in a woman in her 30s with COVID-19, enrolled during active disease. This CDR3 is CATSDYVTGQETQYF. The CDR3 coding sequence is TGTGCCACCAGTGATTATGTGACAGGGCAAGAGACCCAGTACTTC.